A single sample gave rise to the 17 T cell receptor beta chains below, sequenced in a study of cytomegalovirus exposure and HLA in healthy donors (dated by TCRdb to the late 2010s). Receptor amplification or capture employed the immunoSEQ multiplex PCR assay. A mixture of 60 forward primers for TCR Vbeta segments and 13 reverse primers for TCR Jbeta segments was used in the multiplex PCR. The source is immuneACCESS, and TCRdb retained only in-frame sequences with V and J called. Part of the clones is not carried over; for the studies checked, unresolved V genes explain less than half of this, and the remainder is unexplained. Within this sample are some 180,000 clones, with around 80% of them counted one time only. The top ten hold under 3% of the sample. The sample taken for sequencing was PBMCs. These receptors came from a male donor in good health and CMV-seronegative.

The chain employs TRBV18 and TRBJ2-5; weak D call: TRBD2 (6 bases). The CDR3 extends over 15 amino acids. V was cut by 4 bases and J by 1 base, with 13 bases left in between. Germline CDR1 reads KGHSH; CDR2 reads LQKENI. The CDR3 region is CASSLFRDSQETQYF. The CDR3 DNA follows: TGTGCCAGCTCACTATTCCGGGACTCCCAAGAGACCCAGTACTTC.

J is TRBJ2-7 and V is TRBV7-6; 7 bases match TRBD2. The V segment lost 3 bases and the J segment 4 bases; nucleotides outside the gene matches: 3. The CDR3 loop spans 13 amino acids. Germline CDR1 and CDR2: SGHVS and FNYEAQ. The CDR3 is CASSLGAGYEQYF. Here the CDR3 DNA reads TGTGCCAGCAGCTTGGGAGCGGGATACGAGCAGTACTTC.

The chain recombines TRBV2 with TRBJ1-2, with no clear D. V lost 2 bases, J lost 0 bases, and 13 bases lay in between. Germline CDR1 is SNHLY and CDR2 is FYNNEI. This CDR3 has 16 amino acids. CDR3 in amino acids: CASSEWSPESNYGYTF. CDR3 bases: TGTGCCAGCAGTGAATGGAGTCCAGAATCTAACTATGGCTACACCTTC.

The J gene is TRBJ1-2, the V gene TRBV10-3, with 7 positions matching TRBD1. CDR3 length: 14 residues. CDR1 and CDR2 from the germline V gene are ENHRY and SYGVKD. The ends lost 4 bases at V and 0 bases at J; junction bases unmatched: 2. The CDR3 DNA is TGTGCCATCAGTGGGACAGGAACTAACTATGGCTACACCTTC. This encodes CAISGTGTNYGYTF.

The V gene is TRBV6-5, the J gene TRBJ1-3; D gene ambiguous. This CDR3 has 15 residues. Trimming removed 3 bases at V and 2 bases at J, with 11 bases between. Looked up from germline, CDR1 is MNHEY and CDR2 is SVGAGI. CDR3 in DNA: TGTGCCAGCAGTTATTCGTTTCAGACTGGAAACACCATATATTTT. Translation: CASSYSFQTGNTIYF.

This clone was recorded a few times. The chain joins TRBV6-5 to TRBJ2-7, with D possibly matching TRBD1 (6 bases). Germline loops: CDR1 MNHEY, CDR2 SVGAGI. This CDR3 is 14 amino acids long. V lost 6 bases, J lost 6 bases, and 18 bases lay in between. CDR3 DNA sequence: TGTGCCAGCAGCCCAGGACAGAACCTACGCGAGCAGTACTTC. This gives the protein CASSPGQNLREQYF.

This rearrangement joins TRBV7-9 to TRBJ2-3, with D hard to call. This CDR3 is 14 amino acids long. Germline V gives CDR1 SEHNR, CDR2 FQNEAQ (reference sequence). Trimming stripped 1 base from V and 1 base from J, with 6 bases between. CDR3 DNA sequence: TGTGCCAGCAGCTTAGAACTCCGCACAGATACGCAGTATTTT. As protein: CASSLELRTDTQYF.

The chain joins TRBV13 to TRBJ1-2; D remains unclear. With 5 bases removed from V and 4 bases from J, the gap between germline ends came to 8 bases. CDR1 is PRHDT, CDR2 FYEKMQ, per germline (reference sequence). The CDR3 sequence is 12 residues long. CDR3 DNA: TGTGCCAGCAGCGCAGGTACCTATGGCTACACCTTC. It yields the protein CASSAGTYGYTF.

The chain employs TRBV5-1 and TRBJ2-3; D is perhaps TRBD1 (6 bases). The CDR3 runs 15 residues. CDR1 SGHRS and CDR2 YFSETQ come from the germline V gene. The germline V and J ends were trimmed by 5 bases and 3 bases, with 16 bases remaining between them. DNA of the CDR3: TGCGCCAGCAGGTCTCAACAGGGTTTTACAGATACGCAGTATTTT. It codes for CASRSQQGFTDTQYF.

This clone was seen only once. The V call is TRBV6-6, the J call TRBJ1-2, with D perhaps TRBD1 (6 bases). Germline V gene lookup returns CDR1 MNHNY and CDR2 SVGAGI (reference sequence). The CDR3 length is 14 residues. The V end was cut by 0 bases, the J end by 8 bases, with 13 bases between. CDR3 coding DNA: TGTGCCAGCAGTTACTCGACAACAGGGAAAGGCTACACCTTC. The encoded protein is CASSYSTTGKGYTF.

J is TRBJ2-2 and V is TRBV7-6; 9 nucleotides align to TRBD2. Germline CDR1 is SGHVS and CDR2 is FNYEAQ. Unmatched junction bases numbered 7, after V lost 3 bases and J lost 5 bases. This CDR3 is built from 16 residues. The CDR3 region has the DNA TGTGCCAGCAGCTTTAGACTAGCGGAGATTACCGGGGAGCTGTTTTTT. It encodes CASSFRLAEITGELFF.

CDR3 sequence: CASSSLGTGGNSPLHF. CDR3 in DNA: TGCGCCAGCAGCTCGCTCGGGACAGGGGGAAATTCACCCCTCCACTTT. J is TRBJ1-6 and V is TRBV5-1; 11 bases line up with TRBD1. The CDR3 is made up of 16 amino acids. Germline-derived CDR1 and CDR2 are SGHRS and YFSETQ. The ends lost 3 bases at V and 7 bases at J; junction bases unmatched: 6.

This chain links TRBV6-5 with TRBJ2-7; 7 nucleotides agree with TRBD1. Germline V gene data show CDR1 as MNHEY and CDR2 as SVGAGI. J was trimmed by 2 bases and V by 5 bases; bases with no gene match: 3. The CDR3 is 13 residues long. The CDR3 nucleotides read TGTGCCAGCAGTAAAACAGGGGCCTACGAGCAGTACTTC. It is translated as CASSKTGAYEQYF.

This clone appeared a single time. The chain has TRBV5-1 and TRBJ2-3, with 7 bases fitting TRBD2. This CDR3 is built from 15 residues. After removal of 0 bases from V and 8 bases from J, the junction contained 9 bases not matched to a gene. CDR1 and CDR2 (germline): SGHRS, YFSETQ. The CDR3 region is CASSLVGGGAGTQYF. The CDR3 DNA is TGCGCCAGCAGCTTGGTCGGGGGAGGGGCAGGTACGCAGTATTTT.

The J gene is TRBJ1-5, the V gene TRBV30; D gene unclear. The germline V gene encodes CDR1 GTSNPN and CDR2 SVGIG (reference sequence). The CDR3 is made up of 12 amino acids. V lost 0 bases to trimming and J lost 5 bases, with 5 bases between them. The CDR3 DNA follows: TGTGCCTGGAGTGTGGTAGATCAGCCCCAGCATTTT. It yields the protein CAWSVVDQPQHF.

The rearrangement uses TRBV6-1 and TRBJ2-7; 9 bases align to TRBD1. The trim removed 9 bases at V and 3 bases at J, leaving 9 bases unmatched. The germline V gene has CDR1 MNHNS and CDR2 SASEGT. This CDR3 contains 14 residues. The CDR3 region is CASAEKGQGYEQYF. CDR3 nucleotide sequence: TGTGCCAGTGCAGAAAAGGGACAGGGCTACGAGCAGTACTTC.

The chain recombines TRBV10-1 with TRBJ2-2; D is uncertain. CDR3 length equals 13 residues. Trimming took 5 bases from V and 0 from J, leaving 4 bases between them. CDR1 WNHNN and CDR2 SYGVQD come from the germline V gene (reference sequence). CDR3 in DNA: TGCGCCAGCAGTCTAACGAACACCGGGGAGCTGTTTTTT. This codes for CASSLTNTGELFF.